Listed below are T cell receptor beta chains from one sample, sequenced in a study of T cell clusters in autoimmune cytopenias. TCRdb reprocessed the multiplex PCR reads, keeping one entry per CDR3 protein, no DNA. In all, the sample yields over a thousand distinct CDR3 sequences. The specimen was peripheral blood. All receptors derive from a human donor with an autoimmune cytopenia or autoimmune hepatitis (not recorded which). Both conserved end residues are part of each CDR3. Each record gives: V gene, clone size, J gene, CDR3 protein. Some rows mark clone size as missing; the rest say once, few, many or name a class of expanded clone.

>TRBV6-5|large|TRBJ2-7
CASSPHLVGRDYEQYF
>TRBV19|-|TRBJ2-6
CASSEGAGGRAGANVLTF
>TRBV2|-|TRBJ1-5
CASSRWANQPQHF
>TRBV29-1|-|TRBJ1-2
CSATGGVGYTF
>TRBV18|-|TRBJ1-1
CASEGQGTEAFF
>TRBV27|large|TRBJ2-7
CASANRVVAPYEQYF
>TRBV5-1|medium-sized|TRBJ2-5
CASSLAGGETQYF
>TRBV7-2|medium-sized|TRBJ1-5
CASSLVVGSNQPQHF
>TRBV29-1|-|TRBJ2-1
CSSLAGDNEQFF
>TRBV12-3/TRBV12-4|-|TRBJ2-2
CASSPDPTGELFF
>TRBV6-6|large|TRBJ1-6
CASSTGRGSPLHF
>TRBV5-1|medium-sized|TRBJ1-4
CASSFGAGRGLFF
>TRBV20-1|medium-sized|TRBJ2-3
CSARGPGSGTDTQYF
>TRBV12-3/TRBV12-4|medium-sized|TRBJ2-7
CASSFLAGSPYEQYF
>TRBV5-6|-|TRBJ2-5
CASSLAAGRKTQYF
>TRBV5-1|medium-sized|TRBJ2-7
CASSLAVAVTYEQYF
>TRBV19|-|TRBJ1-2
CASDLGTGGYGYTF
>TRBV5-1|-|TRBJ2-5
CASSLQGQFRETQYF
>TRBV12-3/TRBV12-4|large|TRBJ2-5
CASSGLAGVETQYF
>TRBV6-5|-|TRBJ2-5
CASSYGPKTETQYF
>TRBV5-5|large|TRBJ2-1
CASSLLGLAGGLNNEQFF
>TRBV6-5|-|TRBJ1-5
CASSYNQGNQPQHF
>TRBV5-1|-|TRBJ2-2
CASSLTSGAPGGAGELFF
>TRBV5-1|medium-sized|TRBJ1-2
CASSMTGGDYGYTF
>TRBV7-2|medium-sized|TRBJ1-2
CASSLPGQETLNYGYTF
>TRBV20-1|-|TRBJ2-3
CSAGTSGAHSTDTQYF
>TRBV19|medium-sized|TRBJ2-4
CASSLLIGDIQYF
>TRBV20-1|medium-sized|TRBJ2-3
CSARGRGWADTQYF
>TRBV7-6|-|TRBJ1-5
CASSLGTDQPQHF
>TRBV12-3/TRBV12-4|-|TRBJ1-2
CASSGTGASNGYTF
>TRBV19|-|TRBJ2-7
CASSSGQGFEQYF
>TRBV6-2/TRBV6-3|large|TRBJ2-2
CASSNGKIAGELGELFF
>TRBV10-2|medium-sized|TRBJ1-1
CASPVGTEAFF
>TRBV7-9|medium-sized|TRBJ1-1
CASTISGMNTEAFF
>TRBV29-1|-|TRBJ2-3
CSVERRSSTDTQYF
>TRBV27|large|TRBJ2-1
CASGTSGSAEQFF
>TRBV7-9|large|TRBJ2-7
CASSATGQGYEQYF
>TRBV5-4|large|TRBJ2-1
CASSLASGSTSYNEQFF
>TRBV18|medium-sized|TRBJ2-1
CASSPTGTSGPSSYNEQFF
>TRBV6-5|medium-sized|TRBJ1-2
CASSPDWTDYGYTF
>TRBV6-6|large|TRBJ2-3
CASSYGAGGTDTQYF
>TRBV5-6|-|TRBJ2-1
CASSRSGGLYNEQFF
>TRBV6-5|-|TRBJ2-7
CASSALGQANYEQYF
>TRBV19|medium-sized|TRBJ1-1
CATEDRMNTEAFF
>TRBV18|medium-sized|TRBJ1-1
CASSPRTGGGTEAFF
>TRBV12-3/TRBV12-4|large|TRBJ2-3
CASSLRPDTQYF
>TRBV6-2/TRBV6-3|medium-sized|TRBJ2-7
CASSRQETTLNYEQYF
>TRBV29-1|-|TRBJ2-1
CSVEDPREQFF
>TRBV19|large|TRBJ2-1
CASSYRGGEQFF
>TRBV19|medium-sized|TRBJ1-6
CASSIGQGRDSPLHF
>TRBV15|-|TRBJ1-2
CATSRDRWAGGYTF
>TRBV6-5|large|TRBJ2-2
CASQGQGSSGELFF
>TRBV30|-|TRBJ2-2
CAWSRWAGEDTGELFF